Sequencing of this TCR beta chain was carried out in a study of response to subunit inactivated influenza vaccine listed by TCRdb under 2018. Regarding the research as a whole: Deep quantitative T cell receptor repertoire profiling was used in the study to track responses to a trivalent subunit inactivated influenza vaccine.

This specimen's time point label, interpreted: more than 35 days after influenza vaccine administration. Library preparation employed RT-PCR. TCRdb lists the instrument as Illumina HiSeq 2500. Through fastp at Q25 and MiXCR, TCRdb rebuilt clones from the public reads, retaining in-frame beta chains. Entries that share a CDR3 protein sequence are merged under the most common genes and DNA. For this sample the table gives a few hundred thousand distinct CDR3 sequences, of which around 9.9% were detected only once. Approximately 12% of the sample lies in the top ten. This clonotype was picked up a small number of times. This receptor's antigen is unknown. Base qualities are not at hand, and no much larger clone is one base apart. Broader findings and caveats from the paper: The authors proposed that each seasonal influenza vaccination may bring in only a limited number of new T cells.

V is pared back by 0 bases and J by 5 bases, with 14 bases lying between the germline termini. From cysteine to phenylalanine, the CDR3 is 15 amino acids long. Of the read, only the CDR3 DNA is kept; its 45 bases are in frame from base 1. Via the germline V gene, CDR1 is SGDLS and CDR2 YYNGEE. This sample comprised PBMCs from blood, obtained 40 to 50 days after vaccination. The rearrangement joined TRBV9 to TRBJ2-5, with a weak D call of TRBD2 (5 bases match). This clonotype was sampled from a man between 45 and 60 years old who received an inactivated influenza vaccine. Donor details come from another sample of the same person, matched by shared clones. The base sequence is TGTGCCAGCAGCGTAGCAGGAGGAAGTGCGGAGACCCAGTACTTC. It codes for CASSVAGGSAETQYF.